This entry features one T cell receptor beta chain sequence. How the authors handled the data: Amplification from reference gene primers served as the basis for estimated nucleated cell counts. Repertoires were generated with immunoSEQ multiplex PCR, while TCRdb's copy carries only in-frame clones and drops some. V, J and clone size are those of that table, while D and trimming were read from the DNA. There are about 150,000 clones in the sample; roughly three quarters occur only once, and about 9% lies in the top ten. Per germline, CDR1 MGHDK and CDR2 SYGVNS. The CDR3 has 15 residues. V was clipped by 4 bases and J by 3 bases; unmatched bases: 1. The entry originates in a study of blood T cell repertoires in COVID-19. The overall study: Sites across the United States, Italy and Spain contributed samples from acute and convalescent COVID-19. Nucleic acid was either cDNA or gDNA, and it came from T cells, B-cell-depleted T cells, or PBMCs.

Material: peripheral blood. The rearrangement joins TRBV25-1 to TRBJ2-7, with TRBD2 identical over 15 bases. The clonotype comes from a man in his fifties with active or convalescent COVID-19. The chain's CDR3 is CASSGGLAGGYEQYF. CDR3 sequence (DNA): TGTGCCAGCAGTGGGGGACTAGCGGGAGGCTACGAGCAGTACTTC.